This T cell receptor (beta chain) was identified during a study of human T cells and chemical hapten exposure. As processed by the authors: Individual samples carried between roughly 23,224 and 700,000 TCRs, with approximately 100,000 as the median. From the RACE reads, TCRdb called clonotypes with MiXCR, one entry per CDR3 protein. These V and J calls rely on TCRdb rather than the paper's analysis. The sample holds 50,000 to 65,000 distinct CDR3 sequences; more than 9.5% are singletons and the top ten take around 16%. Time point in this sample: patch test 3, about 24 weeks after DPC sensitization. Treatment reported: therapeutic diphenylcyclopropenone sensitization with weekly scalp DPC. The CDR3 length is 14 residues. J was trimmed by 5 bases and V by 7 bases; bases with no gene match: 10. Germline values: CDR1 LNHDA, CDR2 SQIVND (reference sequence). In its sample, this clonotype was seen many times.

V usage is TRBV19 and J usage is TRBJ1-2; 7 positions match TRBD1. The specimen comprised whole blood, sampled in connection with sensitization to the hapten diphenylcyclopropenone (DPC). The source is a woman in her thirties or forties with alopecia areata. Some clones in this sample may be carry-over from other donors' samples. The CDR3 DNA follows: TGTGCCAGTAAGGTCCGGGACAGCTTTTATGGCTACACCTTC. The encoded protein is CASKVRDSFYGYTF.